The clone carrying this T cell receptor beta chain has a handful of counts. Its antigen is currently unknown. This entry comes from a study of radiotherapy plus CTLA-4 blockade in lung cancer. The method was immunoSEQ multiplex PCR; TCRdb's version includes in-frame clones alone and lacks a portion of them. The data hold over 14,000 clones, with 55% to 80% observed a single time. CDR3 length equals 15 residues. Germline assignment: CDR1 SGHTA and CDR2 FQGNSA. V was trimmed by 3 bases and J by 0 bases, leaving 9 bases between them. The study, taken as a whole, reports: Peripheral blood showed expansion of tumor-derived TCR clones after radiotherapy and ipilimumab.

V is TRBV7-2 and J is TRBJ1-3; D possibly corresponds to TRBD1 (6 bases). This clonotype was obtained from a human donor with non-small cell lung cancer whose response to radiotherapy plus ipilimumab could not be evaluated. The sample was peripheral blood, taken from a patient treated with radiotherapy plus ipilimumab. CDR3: CASSLRGGSGNTIYF. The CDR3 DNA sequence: TGTGCCAGCAGCTTGAGGGGGGGCTCTGGAAACACCATATATTTT.